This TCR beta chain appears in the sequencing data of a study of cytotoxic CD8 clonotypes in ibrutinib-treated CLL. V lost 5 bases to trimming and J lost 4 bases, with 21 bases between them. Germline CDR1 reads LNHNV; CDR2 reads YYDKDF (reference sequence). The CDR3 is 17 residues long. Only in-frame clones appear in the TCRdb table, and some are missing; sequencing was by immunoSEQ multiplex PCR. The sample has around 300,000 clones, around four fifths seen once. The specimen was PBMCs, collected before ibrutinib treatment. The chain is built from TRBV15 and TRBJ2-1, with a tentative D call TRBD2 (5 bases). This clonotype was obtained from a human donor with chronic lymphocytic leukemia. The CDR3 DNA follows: TGTGCCACCAGCCCGGAGGATAGCGAGGACTTTTACAATGAGCAGTTCTTC. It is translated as CATSPEDSEDFYNEQFF.